The T cell receptor beta chain described here comes from a study of T cells after yellow fever vaccination. TCRdb redid the calling of the 5' RACE reads with MiXCR, one entry per CDR3 protein. The sample holds a few hundred thousand distinct CDR3 sequences, 4.1% seen once. Regarding the study as a whole: Most primary-vaccination clones recurred post-booster (under 98% CD4, roughly 91% CD8). Compared with primary, the secondary response was weaker and peaked at day 5, not 15.

With respect to this clonotype: The antigen remains unidentified.

Sequences were derived from PBMCs, sampled 5 days after the yellow fever booster vaccination. The TCR comes from a man between 18 and 29 years old who received the YFV17D yellow fever vaccine.

CDR3 DNA sequence: TGTGCCAGCAGCTTATCCCATACGCAGTATTTT. It encodes CASSLSHTQYF. V gene TRBV7-6 combines with J gene TRBJ2-3; no firm D call. Trimming removed 2 bases from V and 7 bases from J, with 4 bases in between. Per the germline V gene, CDR1 is SGHVS and CDR2 is FNYEAQ. The CDR3 sequence is 11 residues long. Filled out from reference TRBV7-6 and TRBJ2-3, the complete variable domain reads GAGVSQSPRYKVTKRGQDVALRCDPISGHVSLYWYRQALGQGPEFLTYFNYEAQQDKSGLPNDRFSAERPEGSISTLTIQRTEQRDSAMYRCASSLSHTQYFGPGTRLTVL.